The clone carrying this T cell receptor beta chain ranks as medium-sized (0.01 to 0.1%). Its antigen is not known. The authors built bulk TCR libraries by previously described methods with listed TCR primers. Via MiXCR, TCRdb re-called the PCR reads, giving one row per CDR3 protein. The sample has more than 85,000 distinct CDR3 sequences; approximately 40% are singletons. Source material for naive CD8 libraries was roughly 19,000 to 1,000,000 sorted cells, with 10%, 30% or 50% RNA. This CDR3 contains 12 residues. Germline values: CDR1 SGHVS, CDR2 FQNEAQ. V lost 5 bases to trimming and J lost 0 bases, with 5 bases between them. This entry is derived from a study of molecular identifiers for immune sequencing clone quantification. About the study: Replicate experiments took RNA from 20,000 or 100,000 naive CD8 cells, divided it five ways and sequenced four.

Study observations and caveats: Identical TCR molecules that share a barcode could lead to an underestimation of highly expanded clone sizes.

Sequencing used naive CD8+ T cells from blood, with Jurkat cell RNA spiked in. Subset noted: FACS-sorted CD8+CD4-CCR7+CD45RA+ naive T cells. The sequence derives from a human donor in good health. Some libraries in this study had Jurkat cell RNA spiked in. V is TRBV7-8 and J is TRBJ2-7; D not certain. CDR3 loop: CASSPSSYEQYF. In DNA, the CDR3 is TGTGCCAGCAGCCCCAGCTCCTACGAGCAGTACTTC. The variable domain in full, with the rest retrieved from reference TRBV7-8 and TRBJ2-7, is GAGVSQSPRYKVAKRGQDVALRCDPISGHVSLFWYQQALGQGPEFLTYFQNEAQLDKSGLPSDRFFAERPEGSVSTLKIQRTQQEDSAVYLCASSPSSYEQYFGPGTRLTVT.